A selection of T cell receptor beta chains follows, all from one sample in a study of spatial heterogeneity in lung cancer. TCRdb reprocessed the 5' RACE reads with MiXCR, giving one entry per CDR3 protein. This table has about 10,000 distinct CDR3 sequences, about 12% appearing once. Source: lung tumor tissue, taken at surgery. Source of these receptors: a female donor with early-stage non-small cell lung cancer. CDR3s leave out the opening cysteine and the closing phenylalanine or tryptophan.

J gene: TRBJ1-5
V gene: TRBV6-2/TRBV6-3
CDR3 protein: ASKVAAYNQPQH

J gene: TRBJ2-7
V gene: TRBV12-3/TRBV12-4
CDR3 protein: ASSLRVTYEQY

J gene: TRBJ2-4
V gene: TRBV6-5
CDR3 protein: ASSYFLGGRNIQY

J gene: TRBJ2-7
V gene: TRBV11-2
CDR3 protein: ASSASRGSEQY

J gene: TRBJ1-1
V gene: TRBV18
CDR3 protein: ASGYRGGTEAF

J gene: TRBJ2-7
V gene: TRBV3-1
CDR3 protein: ASSQRGQGAYEQY

J gene: TRBJ2-1
V gene: TRBV12-3/TRBV12-4
CDR3 protein: ASSPKGGQGASEQF

J gene: TRBJ2-7
V gene: TRBV7-2
CDR3 protein: ASSRSRGEQY

J gene: TRBJ2-3
V gene: TRBV13
CDR3 protein: ASSLRDSRSDTQY

J gene: TRBJ2-3
V gene: TRBV9
CDR3 protein: ASTPTAGVDTQY

J gene: TRBJ2-6
V gene: TRBV7-9
CDR3 protein: ASSPTRSSGANVLT

J gene: TRBJ2-4
V gene: TRBV20-1
CDR3 protein: SARDPGPTNIQY

J gene: TRBJ1-3
V gene: TRBV30
CDR3 protein: AWSVQGNTIY

J gene: TRBJ2-2
V gene: TRBV5-4
CDR3 protein: ASSWGSGELF

J gene: TRBJ2-7
V gene: TRBV11-2
CDR3 protein: ASNYADGGGEYEQY

J gene: TRBJ2-1
V gene: TRBV19
CDR3 protein: ASTMGLAGGNEQF

J gene: TRBJ2-2
V gene: TRBV5-4
CDR3 protein: ASSTHQGNTGELF

J gene: TRBJ1-1
V gene: TRBV7-9
CDR3 protein: ASSHLPGQGGMNTEAF

J gene: TRBJ2-5
V gene: TRBV3-1
CDR3 protein: ASSQGLSQETQY

J gene: TRBJ2-1
V gene: TRBV6-6
CDR3 protein: ASSFPTSTSGIKFGVYNEQF

J gene: TRBJ2-3
V gene: TRBV6-5
CDR3 protein: ASSYGGATDTQY

J gene: TRBJ2-7
V gene: TRBV7-9
CDR3 protein: ASSRGDRSYEQY

J gene: TRBJ2-2
V gene: TRBV14
CDR3 protein: ASSLFGTGELF

J gene: TRBJ1-2
V gene: TRBV27
CDR3 protein: ASSPAGGDGYT

J gene: TRBJ2-1
V gene: TRBV11-2
CDR3 protein: ASSPPFQGEQF

J gene: TRBJ1-3
V gene: TRBV2
CDR3 protein: ASSEKGREGNTIY

J gene: TRBJ2-1
V gene: TRBV6-6
CDR3 protein: ASSYSQPTYNEQF

J gene: TRBJ2-1
V gene: TRBV4-2
CDR3 protein: ASSQDPSGSLQNEQF

J gene: TRBJ2-7
V gene: TRBV9
CDR3 protein: ASSSGQGRQY

J gene: TRBJ2-5
V gene: TRBV7-7
CDR3 protein: ASSLSGRAGETQY

J gene: TRBJ2-1
V gene: TRBV18
CDR3 protein: ASSPSGTRYNEQF

J gene: TRBJ2-1
V gene: TRBV24-1
CDR3 protein: ATSDSANEQF

J gene: TRBJ2-1
V gene: TRBV28
CDR3 protein: ASSPSSGSSYNEQF

J gene: TRBJ2-1
V gene: TRBV29-1
CDR3 protein: SVVKSNQRNEQF

J gene: TRBJ1-5
V gene: TRBV12-3/TRBV12-4
CDR3 protein: ASSLNRGSRQPQH

J gene: TRBJ2-1
V gene: TRBV5-6
CDR3 protein: ASSLRAGAGNEQF

J gene: TRBJ1-1
V gene: TRBV19
CDR3 protein: AVGTGAEAF

J gene: TRBJ1-1
V gene: TRBV6-1
CDR3 protein: ASRTGNTEAF

J gene: TRBJ2-1
V gene: TRBV6-1
CDR3 protein: ASSTRGYNEQF

J gene: TRBJ2-4
V gene: TRBV12-3/TRBV12-4
CDR3 protein: ASRRTGQGMAKNIQY

J gene: TRBJ2-7
V gene: TRBV3-1
CDR3 protein: ASSRSLSAYEQY

J gene: TRBJ2-3
V gene: TRBV11-2
CDR3 protein: ASSPTSRGDTQY

J gene: TRBJ2-7
V gene: TRBV25-1
CDR3 protein: ARGQGTSPEQY

J gene: TRBJ1-4
V gene: TRBV7-9
CDR3 protein: ASSARDRGWKNEKLF

J gene: TRBJ1-3
V gene: TRBV2
CDR3 protein: ASSPGGAGNTIY

J gene: TRBJ2-3
V gene: TRBV5-4
CDR3 protein: ASSLYTDTQY

J gene: TRBJ1-2
V gene: TRBV3-1
CDR3 protein: ASSQADSYGYT

J gene: TRBJ2-5
V gene: TRBV7-8
CDR3 protein: ASSSPYRGGRETQY